Listed below are T cell receptor beta chains from one sample, sequenced in a study of patients and donors after allogeneic stem cell transplantation. TCRdb recomputed calls from the RT-PCR reads with MiXCR, one row per CDR3 protein. The profile covers roughly 40,000 distinct CDR3 sequences, with over 25% appearing a single time and more than 70% taken by the ten largest. The sequencing input was blood, either unsorted or a sorted T cell fraction (not recorded which). These TCRs come from a human donor who was either an allogeneic HSCT recipient or a stem cell or donor lymphocyte infusion donor (not recorded which). It is not recorded whose cells these are; they may come from a transplant donor. CDR3s leave out the opening cysteine and the closing phenylalanine or tryptophan. A D gene is named only where the DNA matches it firmly.

>-|TRBV6-6
ASSYSAGTQY
>TRBD1|TRBV4-3
ASSPGTVYTDTQY
>-|TRBV5-1
ASSLDGGPTEAF
>-|TRBV6-2/TRBV6-3
ASTGAYEQY
>-|TRBV5-1
ASSLVGDSGYT
>-|TRBV10-3
AISLGRISSYNEQF
>-|TRBV13
ASSLGRNYGYT
>TRBD2|TRBV28
ASGSAGLAGEQETQY
>-|TRBV4-3
ASSQEIKRHGYT
>TRBD1|TRBV6-1
ASQGQLNTEAF
>TRBD1|TRBV12-3/TRBV12-4
ASNTGDRSNQPQH
>TRBD1|TRBV28
ASSPYRQGPYSGNTIY
>-|TRBV7-9
AGSGTKGRTDTQY
>-|TRBV4-3
ASSQVGGQETQY
>-|TRBV20-1
SASLQENQPQH
>-|TRBV2
ASTLGPTLGTEAF
>-|TRBV7-9
ASSPLRLEETQY
>TRBD1|TRBV6-5
ASRDRKNTEAF
>-|TRBV12-3/TRBV12-4
ASSFPDFYEQY
>TRBD1|TRBV6-2/TRBV6-3
ASRRPGQHGNTIY
>-|TRBV28
ASSYLNQPQH
>-|TRBV7-9
ASSLVMRSTDTQY
>TRBD2|TRBV5-1
ASSLSSGYEQY
>-|TRBV6-2/TRBV6-3
ASISRGGRYGYT
>-|TRBV6-6
ASSYGGRGYNSPLH
>-|TRBV18
ASSGGPSETQY
>TRBD1|TRBV6-6
ASRSPPQGDQPQH
>-|TRBV7-3
ASSLGVSTETQY
>TRBD1|TRBV12-3/TRBV12-4
ASTEQGSNQPQH
>-|TRBV10-3
AISLSGRVDTEAF
>TRBD1|TRBV4-1
ASSQERWDRGMWTGELF
>-|TRBV20-1
SARDHRTVSGNTIY
>TRBD2|TRBV2
ASSGAGASYNEQF
>-|TRBV27
ASSLKGRLAGYT
>-|TRBV7-9
ASSLALQYNEQF
>-|TRBV10-3
AISRGADLNQPQH
>-|TRBV20-1
SARQESNYGYT
>-|TRBV14
ASSHDRDGVGYT
>-|TRBV20-1
SARRGTGTF
>-|TRBV4-3
ASSQQQGRSPLH